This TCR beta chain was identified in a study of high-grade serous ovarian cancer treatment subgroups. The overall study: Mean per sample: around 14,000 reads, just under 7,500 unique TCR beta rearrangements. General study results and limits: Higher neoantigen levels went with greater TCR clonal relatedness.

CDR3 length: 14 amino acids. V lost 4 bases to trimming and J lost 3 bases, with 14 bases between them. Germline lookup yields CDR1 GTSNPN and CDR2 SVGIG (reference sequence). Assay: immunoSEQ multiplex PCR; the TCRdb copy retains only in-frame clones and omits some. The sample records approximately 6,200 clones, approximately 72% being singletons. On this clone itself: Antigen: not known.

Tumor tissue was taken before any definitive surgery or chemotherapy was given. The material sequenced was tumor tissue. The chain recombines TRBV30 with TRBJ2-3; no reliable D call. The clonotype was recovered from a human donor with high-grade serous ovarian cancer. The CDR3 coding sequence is TGTGCCTGGACCTACCTTGGGCATACAGATACGCAGTATTTT. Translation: CAWTYLGHTDTQYF.